This T cell receptor beta chain was recovered during a study of shared clonotypes between healthy human individuals. The naive CD8 population came from CD45RO-negative cells selected for CCR7, without terminally differentiated effector memory CD45RA+ cells. Here immunoSEQ multiplex PCR was the method, and the copy in TCRdb shows in-frame clones only, minus some. The sample includes 2 million or so clones, less than 95% of them seen just once. This clone is a singleton in its sample. Per the germline V gene, CDR1 is MGHRA and CDR2 is YSYEKL. This CDR3 contains 13 residues. Trimming shortened V by 1 base and J by 6 bases, and 8 bases separated the two germline ends.

This receptor was taken from a man between 18 and 35 years old in good health. Sequences were obtained from naive CD8+ T cells sorted from blood. This rearrangement joins TRBV4-1 to TRBJ2-3; the D is unclear. As DNA, the CDR3 is TGCGCCAGCAGCCAAGTTACAGATGATACGCAGTATTTT. Its protein is CASSQVTDDTQYF.